The present TCR beta chain was sequenced within a study of T cells in Graves' hyperthyroidism and ophthalmopathy. Germline V CDR1 and CDR2: SNHLY, FYNNEI. CDR3 length: 14 amino acids. The V end was cut by 4 bases, the J end by 9 bases, with 16 bases between. Researchers took RNA transcripts and amplified the TCR beta CDR3 regions from them. The HTBI set primed first-round TCR CDR3 RT-PCR. TCRdb analysed the multiplex PCR reads with MiXCR anew, one entry per CDR3 protein. Among around 690,000 distinct CDR3 sequences, around 21% were seen once, and the ten largest hold 34%. In this sample, this clonotype turned up many times.

What was sequenced was blood. The sequence derives from a man aged 25 to 40 with Graves' ophthalmopathy. This rearrangement joins TRBV2 to TRBJ2-1; a weak D match, TRBD2 (6 bases). Here the CDR3 DNA reads TGTGCCAGCAGTGGGGACTCGACGAAGGGTGAGCAGTTCTTC. This codes for CASSGDSTKGEQFF.